This TCR beta chain comes out of a study of OX40 agonist ivuxolimab in advanced cancers. Findings and limits, study-wide: Among patients with partial responses at 0.1-3.0 mg/kg, clonal expansion was among the lowest.

There are a few counts of this clone. Its antigen is undetermined. Per the germline V gene, CDR1 is SGHDN and CDR2 is FVKESK. This CDR3 has 13 amino acids. V dropped 7 bases and J dropped 1 base, with 10 bases sitting between them. Method: immunoSEQ multiplex PCR; TCRdb's copy keeps in-frame clones and lacks some. The data hold tens of thousands of clones, with around 80% observed a single time. Material: CD4+ or CD8+ T cells sorted from blood, obtained in a trial of the OX40 agonist ivuxolimab. The receptor was derived from an adult with an advanced solid tumor such as melanoma, head and neck, liver or kidney cancer. The chain carries TRBV14 and TRBJ1-1, with D uncertain. The CDR3 DNA is TGTGCCAGCAACGCCTATCCGAACACTGAAGCTTTCTTT. Its translation: CASNAYPNTEAFF.